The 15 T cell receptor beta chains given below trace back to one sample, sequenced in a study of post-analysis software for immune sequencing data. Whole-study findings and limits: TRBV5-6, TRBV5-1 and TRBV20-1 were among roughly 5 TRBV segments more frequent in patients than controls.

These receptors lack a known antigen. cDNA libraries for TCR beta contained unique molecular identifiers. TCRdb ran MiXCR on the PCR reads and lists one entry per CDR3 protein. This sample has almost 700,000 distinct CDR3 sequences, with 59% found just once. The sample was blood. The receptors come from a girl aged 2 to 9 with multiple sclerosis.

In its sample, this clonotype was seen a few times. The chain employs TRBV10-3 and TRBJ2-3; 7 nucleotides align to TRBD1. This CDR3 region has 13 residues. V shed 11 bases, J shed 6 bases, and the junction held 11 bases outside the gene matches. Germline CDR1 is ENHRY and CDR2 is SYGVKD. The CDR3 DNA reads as TGTGCCCTATCAGGCAGACAGGGCGATACGCAGTATTTT. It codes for CALSGRQGDTQYF.

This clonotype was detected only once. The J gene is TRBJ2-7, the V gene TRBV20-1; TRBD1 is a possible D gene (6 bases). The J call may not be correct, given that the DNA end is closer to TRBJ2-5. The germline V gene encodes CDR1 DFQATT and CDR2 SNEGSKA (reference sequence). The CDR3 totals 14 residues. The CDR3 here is CSARDSGEQETQYF. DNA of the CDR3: TGCAGTGCTAGAGATTCAGGGGAACAAGAGACCCAGTACTTC.

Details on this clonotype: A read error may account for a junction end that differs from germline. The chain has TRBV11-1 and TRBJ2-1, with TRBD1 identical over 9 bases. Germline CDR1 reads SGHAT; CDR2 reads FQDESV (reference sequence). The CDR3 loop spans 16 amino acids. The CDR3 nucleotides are TGTGCCAGCAACTTAGCACGGGGACAGGGCAGAAATGAGCAGTTCTTC. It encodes CASNLARGQGRNEQFF.

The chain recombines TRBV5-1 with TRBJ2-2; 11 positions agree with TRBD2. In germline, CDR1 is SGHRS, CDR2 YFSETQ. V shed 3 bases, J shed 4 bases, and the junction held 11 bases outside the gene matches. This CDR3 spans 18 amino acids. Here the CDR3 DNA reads TGCGCCAGCAGCTCGTGGAATAGCGGGAGGGCTCTCACCGGGGAGCTGTTTTTT. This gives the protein CASSSWNSGRALTGELFF. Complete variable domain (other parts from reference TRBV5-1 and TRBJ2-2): KAGVTQTPRYLIKTRGQQVTLSCSPISGHRSVSWYQQTPGQGLQFLFEYFSETQRNKGNFPGRFSGRQFSNSRSEMNVSTLELGDSALYLCASSSWNSGRALTGELFFGEGSRLTVL.

CDR3 sequence (DNA): TGCGCCAGCAGCTTGTCTCGGGAGTCCAGGCAGTACTTC. It yields the protein CASSLSRESRQYF. The chain combines TRBV5-1 with TRBJ2-7; the D gene is possibly TRBD2 (6 bases). Trimming pared 1 base from V and 9 bases from J, leaving 14 bases between. The CDR3 sequence is 13 residues long. CDR1 and CDR2 from the germline V gene are SGHRS and YFSETQ.

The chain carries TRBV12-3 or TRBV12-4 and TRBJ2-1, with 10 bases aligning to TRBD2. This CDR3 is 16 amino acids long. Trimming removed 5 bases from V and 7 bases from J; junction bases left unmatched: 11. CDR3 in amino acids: CASSPVLAGGENEQFF. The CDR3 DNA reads TGTGCCAGCAGTCCGGTCTTAGCGGGGGGCGAGAATGAGCAGTTCTTC.

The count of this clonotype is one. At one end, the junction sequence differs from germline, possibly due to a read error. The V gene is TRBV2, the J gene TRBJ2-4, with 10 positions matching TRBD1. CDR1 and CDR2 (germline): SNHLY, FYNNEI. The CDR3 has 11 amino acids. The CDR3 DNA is TGTGCCAGCAGGGGCACCGGGACAGGGGACTTC. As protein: CASRGTGTGDF.

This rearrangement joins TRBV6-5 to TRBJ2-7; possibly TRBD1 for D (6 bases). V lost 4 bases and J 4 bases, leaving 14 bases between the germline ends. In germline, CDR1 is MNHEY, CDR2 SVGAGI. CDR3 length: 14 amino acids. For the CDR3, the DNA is TGTGCCAGCAGTTTCTACCGGGACACATACGAGCAGTACTTC. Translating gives CASSFYRDTYEQYF.

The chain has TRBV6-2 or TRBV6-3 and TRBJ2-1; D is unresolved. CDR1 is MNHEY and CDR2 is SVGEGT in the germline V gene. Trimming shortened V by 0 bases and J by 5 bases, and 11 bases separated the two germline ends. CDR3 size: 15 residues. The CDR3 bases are TGTGCCAGCAGTTACTCGCAGGCACCTAACAATGAGCAGTTCTTC. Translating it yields CASSYSQAPNNEQFF.

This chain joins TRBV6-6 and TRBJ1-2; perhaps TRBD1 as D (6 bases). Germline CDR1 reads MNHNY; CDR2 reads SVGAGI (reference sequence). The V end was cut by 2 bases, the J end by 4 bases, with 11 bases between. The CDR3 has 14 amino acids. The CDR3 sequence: CASSYQGQRYGYTF. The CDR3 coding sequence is TGTGCCAGCAGTTACCAGGGGCAGCGCTATGGCTACACCTTC.

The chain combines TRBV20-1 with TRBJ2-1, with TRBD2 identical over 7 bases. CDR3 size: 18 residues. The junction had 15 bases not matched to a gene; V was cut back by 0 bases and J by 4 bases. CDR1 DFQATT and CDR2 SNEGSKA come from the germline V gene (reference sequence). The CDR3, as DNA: TGCAGTGCTAGAGATATAAGCGGGATCCCTTTTCGATACAATGAGCAGTTCTTC. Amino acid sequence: CSARDISGIPFRYNEQFF.

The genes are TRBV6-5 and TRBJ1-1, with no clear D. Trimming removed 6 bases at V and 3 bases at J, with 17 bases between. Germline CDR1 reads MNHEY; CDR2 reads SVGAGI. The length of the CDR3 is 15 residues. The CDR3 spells CASSSSARIYTEAFF. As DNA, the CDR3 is TGTGCCAGCAGCTCCTCCGCGAGGATTTACACTGAAGCTTTCTTT.

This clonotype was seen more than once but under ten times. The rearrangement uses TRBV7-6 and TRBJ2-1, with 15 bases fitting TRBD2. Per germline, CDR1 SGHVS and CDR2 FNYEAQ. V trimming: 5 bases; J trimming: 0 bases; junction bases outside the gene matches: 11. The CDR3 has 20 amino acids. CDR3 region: CASSDRTSGRARGSYNEQFF. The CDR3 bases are TGTGCCAGCAGCGATAGGACTAGCGGGAGGGCCCGGGGCTCCTACAATGAGCAGTTCTTC.

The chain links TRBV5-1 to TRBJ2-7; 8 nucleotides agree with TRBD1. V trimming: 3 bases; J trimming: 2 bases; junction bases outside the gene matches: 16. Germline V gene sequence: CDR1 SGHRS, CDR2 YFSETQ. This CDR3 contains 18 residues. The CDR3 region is CASSSGTGALETAYEQYF. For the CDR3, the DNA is TGCGCCAGCAGCTCCGGGACAGGCGCTCTTGAAACCGCCTACGAGCAGTACTTC.

In nucleotides, the CDR3 is TGTGCCAGCAGTTTACCGCTAACCTACGAGCAGTACTTC. Translating gives CASSLPLTYEQYF. J is TRBJ2-4 and V is TRBV12-3 or TRBV12-4; no clear D. The J call is uncertain, as TRBJ2-7 better fits the DNA end. This CDR3 is 13 amino acids long.